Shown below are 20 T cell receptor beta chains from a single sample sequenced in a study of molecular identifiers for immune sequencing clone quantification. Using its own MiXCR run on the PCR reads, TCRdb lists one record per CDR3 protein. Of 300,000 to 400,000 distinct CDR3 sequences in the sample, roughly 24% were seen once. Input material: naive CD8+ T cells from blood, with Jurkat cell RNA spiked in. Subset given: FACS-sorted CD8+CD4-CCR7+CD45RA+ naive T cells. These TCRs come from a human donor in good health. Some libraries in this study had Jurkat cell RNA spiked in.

CDR3 in amino acids: CASSQPPIGARGNSPLHF. The CDR3 bases are TGTGCCAGCAGCCAACCTCCCATCGGGGCACGGGGAAATTCACCCCTCCACTTT. The gene calls are TRBV3-1 and TRBJ1-6, with D perhaps matching TRBD1 (5 bases). The CDR3 sequence is 18 residues long. Trimming stripped 2 bases from V and 7 bases from J, with 21 bases between. Germline CDR1 reads LGHDT; CDR2 reads YNNKEL (reference sequence).

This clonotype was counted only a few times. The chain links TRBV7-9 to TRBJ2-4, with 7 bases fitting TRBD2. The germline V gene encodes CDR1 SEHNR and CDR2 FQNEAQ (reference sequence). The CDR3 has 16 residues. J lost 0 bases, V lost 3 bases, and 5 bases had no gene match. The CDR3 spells CASSLGGEIAKNIQYF. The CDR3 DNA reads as TGTGCCAGCAGCTTGGGAGGGGAGATAGCCAAAAACATTCAGTACTTC.

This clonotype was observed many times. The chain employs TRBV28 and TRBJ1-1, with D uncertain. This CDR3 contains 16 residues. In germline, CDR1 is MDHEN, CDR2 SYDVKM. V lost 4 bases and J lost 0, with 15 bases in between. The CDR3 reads CASSWPAGGLNTEAFF. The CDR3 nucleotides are TGTGCCAGCAGTTGGCCTGCGGGAGGGCTGAACACTGAAGCTTTCTTT.

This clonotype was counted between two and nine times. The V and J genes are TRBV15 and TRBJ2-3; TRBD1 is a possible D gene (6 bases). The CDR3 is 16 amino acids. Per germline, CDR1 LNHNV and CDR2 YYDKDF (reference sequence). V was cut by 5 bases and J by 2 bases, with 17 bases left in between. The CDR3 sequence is CATSRGQSGLTDTQYF. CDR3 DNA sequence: TGTGCCACCAGCCGAGGACAGTCAGGACTCACAGATACGCAGTATTTT. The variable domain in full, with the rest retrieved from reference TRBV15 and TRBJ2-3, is DAMVIQNPRYQVTQFGKPVTLSCSQTLNHNVMYWYQQKSSQAPKLLFHYYDKDFNNEADTPDNFQSRRPNTSFCFLDIRSPGLGDTAMYLCATSRGQSGLTDTQYFGPGTRLTVL.

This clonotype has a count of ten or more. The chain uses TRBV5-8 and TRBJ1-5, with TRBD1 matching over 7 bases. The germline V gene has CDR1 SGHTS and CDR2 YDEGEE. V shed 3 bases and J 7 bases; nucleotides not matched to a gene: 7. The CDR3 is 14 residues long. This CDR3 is CASSYRDSGQPQHF. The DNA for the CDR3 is TGTGCCAGCAGCTACCGGGACAGTGGCCAGCCCCAGCATTTT.

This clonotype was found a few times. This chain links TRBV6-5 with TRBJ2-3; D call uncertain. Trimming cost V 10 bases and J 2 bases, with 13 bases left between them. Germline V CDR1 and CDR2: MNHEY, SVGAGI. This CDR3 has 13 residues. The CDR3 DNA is TGTGCCACCCTAGAGGTCCTCACAGATACGCAGTATTTT. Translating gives CATLEVLTDTQYF.

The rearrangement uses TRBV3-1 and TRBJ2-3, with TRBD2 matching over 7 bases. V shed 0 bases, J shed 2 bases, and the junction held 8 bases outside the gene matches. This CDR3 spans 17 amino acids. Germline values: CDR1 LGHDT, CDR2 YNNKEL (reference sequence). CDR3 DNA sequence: TGTGCCAGCAGCCAAGATCCTAGCGGCTTCCTCACAGATACGCAGTATTTT. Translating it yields CASSQDPSGFLTDTQYF.

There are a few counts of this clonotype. In DNA form, the CDR3 reads TGCGCCAGCAGCCAGGAAGCACTAGTGGGGGTTGAAGAGCAGTTCTTC. Translation: CASSQEALVGVEEQFF. The chain uses TRBV4-1 and TRBJ2-1, with D perhaps TRBD1 or TRBD2 (5 bases each). CDR1 and CDR2 from the germline V gene are MGHRA and YSYEKL. The germline V and J ends were trimmed by 3 bases and 10 bases, with 22 bases remaining between them. This CDR3 region has 16 residues.

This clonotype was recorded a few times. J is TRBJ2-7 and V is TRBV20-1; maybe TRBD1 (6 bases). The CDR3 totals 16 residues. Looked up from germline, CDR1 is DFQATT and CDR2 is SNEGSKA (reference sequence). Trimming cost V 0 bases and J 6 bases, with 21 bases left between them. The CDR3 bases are TGCAGTGCTAGAGATGAGGGCCGGGACACCGTTTTCGAGCAGTACTTC. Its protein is CSARDEGRDTVFEQYF.

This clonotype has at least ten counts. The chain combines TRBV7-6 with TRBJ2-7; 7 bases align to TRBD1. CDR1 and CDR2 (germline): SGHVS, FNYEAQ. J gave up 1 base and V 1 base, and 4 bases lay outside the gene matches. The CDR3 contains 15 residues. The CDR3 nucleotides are TGTGCCAGCAGCTTAGGCCCGGGACAGTCCTACGAGCAGTACTTC. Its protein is CASSLGPGQSYEQYF.

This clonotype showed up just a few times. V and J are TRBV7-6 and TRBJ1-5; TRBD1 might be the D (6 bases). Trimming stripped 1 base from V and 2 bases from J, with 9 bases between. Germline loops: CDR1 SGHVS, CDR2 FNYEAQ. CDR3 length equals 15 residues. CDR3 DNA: TGTGCCAGCAGCTTAGTGCCAGGGGGCAATCAGCCCCAGCATTTT. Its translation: CASSLVPGGNQPQHF.

The CDR3 nucleotides read TGTGCCAGCAGTCGCAGGGGATACGAGCAGTACTTC. It codes for CASSRRGYEQYF. The chain employs TRBV9 and TRBJ2-7, with D perhaps matching TRBD1 (6 bases). From germline, CDR1 is SGDLS and CDR2 YYNGEE. The germline V and J ends were trimmed by 5 bases and 4 bases, with 10 bases remaining between them. The CDR3 consists of 12 residues.

The chain's CDR3 is CASSQARGATYEQYF. The CDR3, as DNA: TGTGCCAGCAGCCAAGCCCGAGGAGCAACCTACGAGCAGTACTTC. The V call is TRBV4-2, the J call TRBJ2-7; no reliable D call. Germline assignment: CDR1 LGHNA and CDR2 YNFKEQ. CDR3 length: 15 amino acids. With 1 base removed from V and 2 bases from J, the gap between germline ends came to 12 bases.

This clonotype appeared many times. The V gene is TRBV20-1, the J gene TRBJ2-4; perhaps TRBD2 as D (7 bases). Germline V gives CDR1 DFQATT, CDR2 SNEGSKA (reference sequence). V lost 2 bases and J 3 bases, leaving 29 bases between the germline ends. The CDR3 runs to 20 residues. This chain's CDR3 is CSARRPYYLDGGLSKNIQYF. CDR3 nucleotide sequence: TGCAGTGCTAGACGCCCATACTATTTGGACGGGGGGCTGAGCAAAAACATTCAGTACTTC.

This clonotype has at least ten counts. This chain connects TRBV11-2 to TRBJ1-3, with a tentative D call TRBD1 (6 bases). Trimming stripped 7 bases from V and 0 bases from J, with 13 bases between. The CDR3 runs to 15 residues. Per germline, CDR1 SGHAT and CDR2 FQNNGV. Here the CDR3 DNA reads TGTGCCAGCAATGGGGGCAGTTACTCTGGAAACACCATATATTTT. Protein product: CASNGGSYSGNTIYF.

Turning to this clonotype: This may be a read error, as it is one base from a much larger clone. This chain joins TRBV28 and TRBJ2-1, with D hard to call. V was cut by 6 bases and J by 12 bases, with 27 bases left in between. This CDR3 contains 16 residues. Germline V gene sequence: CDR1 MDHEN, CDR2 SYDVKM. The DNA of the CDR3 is TGTGCCAGCAGCTCCCCGAAGCAGGATGCGACCGATGTGCAGTTCTTC. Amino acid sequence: CASSSPKQDATDVQFF.

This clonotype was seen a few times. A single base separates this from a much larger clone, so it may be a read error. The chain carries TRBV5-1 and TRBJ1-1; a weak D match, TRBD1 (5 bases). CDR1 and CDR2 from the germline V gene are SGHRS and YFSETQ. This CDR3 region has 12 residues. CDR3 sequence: CARSLGGEEAFF. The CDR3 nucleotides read TGCGCCCGCAGCTTGGGGGGGGAAGAAGCTTTCTTT.

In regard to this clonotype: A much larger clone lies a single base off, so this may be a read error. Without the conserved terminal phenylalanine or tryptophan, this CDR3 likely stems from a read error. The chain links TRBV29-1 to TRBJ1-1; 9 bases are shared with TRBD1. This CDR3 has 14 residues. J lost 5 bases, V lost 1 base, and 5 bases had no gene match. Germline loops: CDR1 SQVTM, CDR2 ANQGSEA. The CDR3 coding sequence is TGCAGCGTTGAAGCACAGGGGGCGCGGACTGAAGCTTTCCTT. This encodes CSVEAQGARTEAFL.

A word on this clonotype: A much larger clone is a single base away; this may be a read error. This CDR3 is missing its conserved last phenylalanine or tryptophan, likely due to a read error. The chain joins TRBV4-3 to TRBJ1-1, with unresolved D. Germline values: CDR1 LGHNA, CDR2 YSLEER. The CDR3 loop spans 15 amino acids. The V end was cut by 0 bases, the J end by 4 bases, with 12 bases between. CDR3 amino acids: CASSQDWGSPTEAFS. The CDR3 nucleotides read TGCGCCAGCAGCCAAGATTGGGGTTCGCCCACTGAAGCTTTCTCT.

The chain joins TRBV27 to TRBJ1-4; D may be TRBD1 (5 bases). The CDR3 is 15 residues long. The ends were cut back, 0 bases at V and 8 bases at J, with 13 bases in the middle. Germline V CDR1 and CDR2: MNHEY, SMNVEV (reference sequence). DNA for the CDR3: TGTGCCAGCAGTTTATCCTCCGGGACGGGGGAAAAACTGTTTTTT. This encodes CASSLSSGTGEKLFF.